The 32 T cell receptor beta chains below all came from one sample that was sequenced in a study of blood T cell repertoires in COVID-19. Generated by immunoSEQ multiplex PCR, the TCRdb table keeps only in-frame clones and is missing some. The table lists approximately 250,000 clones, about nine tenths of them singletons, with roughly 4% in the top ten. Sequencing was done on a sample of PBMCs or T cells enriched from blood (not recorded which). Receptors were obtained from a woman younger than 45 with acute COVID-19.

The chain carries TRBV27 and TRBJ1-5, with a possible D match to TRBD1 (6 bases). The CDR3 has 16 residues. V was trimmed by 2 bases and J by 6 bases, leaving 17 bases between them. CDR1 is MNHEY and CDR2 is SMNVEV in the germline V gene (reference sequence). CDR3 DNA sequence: TGTGCCAGCAGTTTAACAGGGAGGGACTACGGTCAGCCCCAGCATTTT. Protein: CASSLTGRDYGQPQHF.

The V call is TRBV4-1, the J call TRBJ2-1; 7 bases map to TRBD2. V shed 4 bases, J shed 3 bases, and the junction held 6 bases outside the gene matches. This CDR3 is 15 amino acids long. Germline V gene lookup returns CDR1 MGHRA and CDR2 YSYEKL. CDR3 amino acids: CASSRVAGDYNEQFF. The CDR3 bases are TGCGCCAGCAGCCGGGTTGCGGGAGACTACAATGAGCAGTTCTTC.

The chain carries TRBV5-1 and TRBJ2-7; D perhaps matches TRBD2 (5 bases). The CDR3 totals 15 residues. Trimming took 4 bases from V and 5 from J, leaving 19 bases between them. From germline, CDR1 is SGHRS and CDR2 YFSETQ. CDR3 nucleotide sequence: TGCGCCAGCAGCCTACTCAGGTTGGAGGAGAACGAGCAGTACTTC. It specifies CASSLLRLEENEQYF. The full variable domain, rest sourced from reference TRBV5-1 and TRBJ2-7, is KAGVTQTPRYLIKTRGQQVTLSCSPISGHRSVSWYQQTPGQGLQFLFEYFSETQRNKGNFPGRFSGRQFSNSRSEMNVSTLELGDSALYLCASSLLRLEENEQYFGPGTRLTVT.

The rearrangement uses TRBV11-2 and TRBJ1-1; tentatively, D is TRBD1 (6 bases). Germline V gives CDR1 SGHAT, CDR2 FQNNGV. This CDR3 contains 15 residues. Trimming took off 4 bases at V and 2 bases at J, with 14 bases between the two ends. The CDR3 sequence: CASSSLQGINTEAFF. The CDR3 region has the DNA TGTGCCAGCAGCTCCCTACAGGGAATAAACACTGAAGCTTTCTTT. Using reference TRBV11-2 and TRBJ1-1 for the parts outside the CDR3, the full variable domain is EAGVAQSPRYKIIEKRQSVAFWCNPISGHATLYWYQQILGQGPKLLIQFQNNGVVDDSQLPKDRFSAERLKGVDSTLKIQPAKLEDSAVYLCASSSLQGINTEAFFGQGTRLTVV.

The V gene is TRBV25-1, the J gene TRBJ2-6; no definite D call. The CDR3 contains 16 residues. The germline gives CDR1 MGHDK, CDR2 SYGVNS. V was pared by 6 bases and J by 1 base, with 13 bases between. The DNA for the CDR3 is TGTGCCAGCAGGGATGACATGGTGTCTGGGGCCAACGTCCTGACTTTC. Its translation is CASRDDMVSGANVLTF.

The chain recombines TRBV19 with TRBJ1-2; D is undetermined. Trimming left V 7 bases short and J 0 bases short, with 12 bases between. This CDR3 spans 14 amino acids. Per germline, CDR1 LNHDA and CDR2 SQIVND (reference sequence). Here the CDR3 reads CASNTWATNYGYTF. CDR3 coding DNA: TGTGCCAGTAATACGTGGGCTACTAACTATGGCTACACCTTC.

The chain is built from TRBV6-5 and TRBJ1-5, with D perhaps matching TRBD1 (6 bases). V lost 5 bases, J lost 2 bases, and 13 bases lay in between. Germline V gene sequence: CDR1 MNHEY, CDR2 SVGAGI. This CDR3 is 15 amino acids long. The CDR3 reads CASSLYREGNQPQHF. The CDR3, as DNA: TGTGCCAGCAGTCTATACAGGGAAGGCAATCAGCCCCAGCATTTT.

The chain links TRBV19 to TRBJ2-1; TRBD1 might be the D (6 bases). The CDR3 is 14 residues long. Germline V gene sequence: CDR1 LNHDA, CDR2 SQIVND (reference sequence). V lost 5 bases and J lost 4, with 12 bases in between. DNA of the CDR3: TGTGCCAGTAGTTCAACGGACAGATACAATGAGCAGTTCTTC. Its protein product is CASSSTDRYNEQFF.

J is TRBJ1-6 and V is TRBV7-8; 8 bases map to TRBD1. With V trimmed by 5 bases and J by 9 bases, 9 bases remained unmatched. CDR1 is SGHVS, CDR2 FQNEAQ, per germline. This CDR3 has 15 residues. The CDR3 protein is CASSLLDRGGSPLHF. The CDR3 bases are TGTGCCAGCAGCCTCCTTGACAGGGGAGGTTCACCCCTCCACTTT. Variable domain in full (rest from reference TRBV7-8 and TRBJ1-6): GAGVSQSPRYKVAKRGQDVALRCDPISGHVSLFWYQQALGQGPEFLTYFQNEAQLDKSGLPSDRFFAERPEGSVSTLKIQRTQQEDSAVYLCASSLLDRGGSPLHFGNGTRLTVT.

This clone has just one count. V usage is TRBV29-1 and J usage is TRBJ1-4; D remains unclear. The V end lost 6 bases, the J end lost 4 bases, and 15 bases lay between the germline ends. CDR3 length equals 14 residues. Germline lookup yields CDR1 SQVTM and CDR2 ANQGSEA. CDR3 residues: CSVPGWEDNEKLFF. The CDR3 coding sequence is TGCAGCGTACCGGGGTGGGAAGATAATGAAAAACTGTTTTTT.

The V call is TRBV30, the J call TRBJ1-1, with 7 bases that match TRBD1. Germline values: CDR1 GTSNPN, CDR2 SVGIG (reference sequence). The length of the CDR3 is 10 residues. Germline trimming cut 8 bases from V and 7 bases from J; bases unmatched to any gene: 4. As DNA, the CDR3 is TGTGCCGGCCAGGGGGATGAAGCTTTCTTT. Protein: CAGQGDEAFF.

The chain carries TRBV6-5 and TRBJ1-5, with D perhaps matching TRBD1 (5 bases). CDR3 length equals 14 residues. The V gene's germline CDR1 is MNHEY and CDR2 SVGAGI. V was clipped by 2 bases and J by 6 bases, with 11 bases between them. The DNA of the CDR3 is TGTGCCAGCAGTTACAGGTTAGGGGCTCAGCCCCAGCATTTT. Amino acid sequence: CASSYRLGAQPQHF.

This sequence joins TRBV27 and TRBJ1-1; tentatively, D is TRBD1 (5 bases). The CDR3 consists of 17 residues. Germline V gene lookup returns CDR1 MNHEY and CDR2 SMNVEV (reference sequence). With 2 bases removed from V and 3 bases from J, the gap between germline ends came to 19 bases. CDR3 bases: TGTGCCAGCAGTTTACGGGGGACGGGATATTTGGACACTGAAGCTTTCTTT. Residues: CASSLRGTGYLDTEAFF.

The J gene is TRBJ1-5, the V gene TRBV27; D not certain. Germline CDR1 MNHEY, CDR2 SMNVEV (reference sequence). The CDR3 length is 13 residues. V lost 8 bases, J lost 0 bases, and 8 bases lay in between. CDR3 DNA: TGTGCCAGCCGGAGCTATAGCAATCAGCCCCAGCATTTT. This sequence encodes CASRSYSNQPQHF.

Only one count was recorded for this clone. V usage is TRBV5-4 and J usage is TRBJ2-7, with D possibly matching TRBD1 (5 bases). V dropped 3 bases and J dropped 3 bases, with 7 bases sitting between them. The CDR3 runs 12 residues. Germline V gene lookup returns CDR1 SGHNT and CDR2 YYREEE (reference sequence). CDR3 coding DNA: TGTGCCAGCAGCTGGGGCAACTACGAGCAGTACTTC. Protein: CASSWGNYEQYF.

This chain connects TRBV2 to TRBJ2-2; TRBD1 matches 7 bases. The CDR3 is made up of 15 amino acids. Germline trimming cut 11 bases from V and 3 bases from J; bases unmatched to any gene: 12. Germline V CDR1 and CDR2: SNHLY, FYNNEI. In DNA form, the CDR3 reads TGTGCCTCTTGCTTCGACAGGGTGGACACCGGGGAGCTGTTTTTT. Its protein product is CASCFDRVDTGELFF.

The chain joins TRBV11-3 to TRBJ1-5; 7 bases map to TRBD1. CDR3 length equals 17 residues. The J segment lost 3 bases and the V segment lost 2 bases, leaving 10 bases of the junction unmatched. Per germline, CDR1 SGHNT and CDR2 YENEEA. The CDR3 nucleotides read TGTGCCAGCAGCTTATCGGGGGCAGGGGGACCCAATCAGCCCCAGCATTTT. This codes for CASSLSGAGGPNQPQHF.

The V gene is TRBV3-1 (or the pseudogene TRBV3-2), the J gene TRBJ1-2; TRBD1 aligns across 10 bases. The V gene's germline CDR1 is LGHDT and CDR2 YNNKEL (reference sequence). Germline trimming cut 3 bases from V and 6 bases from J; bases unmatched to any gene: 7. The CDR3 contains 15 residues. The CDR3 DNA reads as TGTGCCAGCAGCCATGAAATGACAGGGGGCGATGGCTACACCTTC. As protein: CASSHEMTGGDGYTF.

In DNA form, the CDR3 reads TGTGCCAGCAGCCCGGGACTACGACTTGACAATGAGCAGTTCTTC. Translating it yields CASSPGLRLDNEQFF. The chain is built from TRBV5-4 and TRBJ2-1, with 7 nucleotides matching TRBD2. The CDR3 is 15 residues long. Trimming at V came to 4 bases and at J to 5 bases, leaving 9 bases not matched to a gene. CDR1 is SGHNT, CDR2 YYREEE, per germline (reference sequence).

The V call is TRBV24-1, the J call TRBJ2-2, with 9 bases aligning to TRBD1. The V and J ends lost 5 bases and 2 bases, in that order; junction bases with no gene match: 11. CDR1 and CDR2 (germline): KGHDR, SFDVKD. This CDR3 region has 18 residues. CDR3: CATSGVPGQGLNTGELFF. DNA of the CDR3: TGTGCCACCAGTGGTGTCCCGGGACAGGGCCTTAACACCGGGGAGCTGTTTTTT.

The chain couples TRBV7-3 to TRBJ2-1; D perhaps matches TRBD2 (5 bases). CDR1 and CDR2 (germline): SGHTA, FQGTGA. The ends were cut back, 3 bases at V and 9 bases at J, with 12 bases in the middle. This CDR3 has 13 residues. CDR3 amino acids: CASSLDLEGEQFF. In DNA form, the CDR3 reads TGTGCCAGCAGCTTGGACCTTGAGGGTGAGCAGTTCTTC.

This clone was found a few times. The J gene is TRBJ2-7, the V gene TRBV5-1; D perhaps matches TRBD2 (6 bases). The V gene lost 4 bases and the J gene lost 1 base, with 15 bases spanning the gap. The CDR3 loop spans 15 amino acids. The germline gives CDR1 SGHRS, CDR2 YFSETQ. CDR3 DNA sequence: TGCGCCAGCAGCATCGGGACTGACTCTTCCTACGAGCAGTACTTC. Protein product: CASSIGTDSSYEQYF.

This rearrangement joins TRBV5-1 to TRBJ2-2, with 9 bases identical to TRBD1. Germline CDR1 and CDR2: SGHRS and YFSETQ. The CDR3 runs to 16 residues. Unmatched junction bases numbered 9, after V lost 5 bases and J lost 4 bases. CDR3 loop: CASRPQGTGITGELFF. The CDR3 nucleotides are TGCGCCAGCAGACCACAAGGGACAGGGATCACCGGGGAGCTGTTTTTT. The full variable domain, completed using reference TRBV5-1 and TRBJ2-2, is KAGVTQTPRYLIKTRGQQVTLSCSPISGHRSVSWYQQTPGQGLQFLFEYFSETQRNKGNFPGRFSGRQFSNSRSEMNVSTLELGDSALYLCASRPQGTGITGELFFGEGSRLTVL.

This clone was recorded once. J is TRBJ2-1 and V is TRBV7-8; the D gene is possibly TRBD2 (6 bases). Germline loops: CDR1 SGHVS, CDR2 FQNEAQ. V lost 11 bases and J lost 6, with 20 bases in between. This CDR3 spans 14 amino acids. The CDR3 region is CALMRTGVSNEQFF. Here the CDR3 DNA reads TGTGCCCTCATGAGAACGGGAGTCAGCAATGAGCAGTTCTTC.

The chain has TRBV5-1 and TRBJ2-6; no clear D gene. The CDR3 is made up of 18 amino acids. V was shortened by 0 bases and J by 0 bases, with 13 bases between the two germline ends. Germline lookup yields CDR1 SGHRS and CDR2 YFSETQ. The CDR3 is CASSLAGLSSSGANVLTF. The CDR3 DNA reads TGCGCCAGCAGCTTGGCTGGCTTATCCTCCTCTGGGGCCAACGTCCTGACTTTC.

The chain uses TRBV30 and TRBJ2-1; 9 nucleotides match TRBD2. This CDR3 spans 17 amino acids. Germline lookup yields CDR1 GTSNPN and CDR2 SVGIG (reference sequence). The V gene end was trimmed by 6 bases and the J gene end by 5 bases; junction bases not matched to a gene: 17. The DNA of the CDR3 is TGTGCCTGTCTACGGGGGAGGCGACTAGCGGTGGACAATGAGCAGTTCTTC. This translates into CACLRGRRLAVDNEQFF. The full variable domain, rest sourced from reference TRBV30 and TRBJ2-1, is SQTIHQWPATLVQPVGSPLSLECTVEGTSNPNLYWYRQAAGRGLQLLFYSVGIGQISSEVPQNLSASRPQDRQFILSSKKLLLSDSGFYLCACLRGRRLAVDNEQFFGPGTRLTVL.

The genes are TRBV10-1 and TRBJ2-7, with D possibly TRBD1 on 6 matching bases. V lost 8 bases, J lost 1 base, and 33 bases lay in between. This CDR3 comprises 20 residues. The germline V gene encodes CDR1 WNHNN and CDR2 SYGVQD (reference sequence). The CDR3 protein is CASHHRALGVARGGSYEQYF. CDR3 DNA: TGCGCCAGCCACCACAGGGCTTTGGGGGTAGCGCGAGGGGGTTCCTACGAGCAGTACTTC.

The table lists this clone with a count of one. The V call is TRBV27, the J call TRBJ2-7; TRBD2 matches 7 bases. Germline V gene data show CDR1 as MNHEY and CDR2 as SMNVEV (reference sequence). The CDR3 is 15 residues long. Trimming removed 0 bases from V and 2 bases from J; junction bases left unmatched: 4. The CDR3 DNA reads TGTGCCAGCAGTTTATCGATAGCGGGTCCCTACGAGCAGTACTTC. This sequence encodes CASSLSIAGPYEQYF.

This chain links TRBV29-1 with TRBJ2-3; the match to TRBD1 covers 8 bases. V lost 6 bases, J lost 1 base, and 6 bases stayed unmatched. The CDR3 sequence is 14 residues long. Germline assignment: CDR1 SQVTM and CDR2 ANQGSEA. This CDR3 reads CSVADRGGTDTQYF. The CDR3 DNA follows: TGCAGCGTCGCAGACAGGGGTGGCACAGATACGCAGTATTTT.

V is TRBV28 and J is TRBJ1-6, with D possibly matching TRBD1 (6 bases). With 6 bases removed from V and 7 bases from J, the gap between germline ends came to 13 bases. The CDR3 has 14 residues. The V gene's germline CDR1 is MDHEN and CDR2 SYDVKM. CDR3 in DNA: TGTGCCAGCAGGACGACAGGAAGGAATTCACCCCTCCACTTT. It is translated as CASRTTGRNSPLHF.

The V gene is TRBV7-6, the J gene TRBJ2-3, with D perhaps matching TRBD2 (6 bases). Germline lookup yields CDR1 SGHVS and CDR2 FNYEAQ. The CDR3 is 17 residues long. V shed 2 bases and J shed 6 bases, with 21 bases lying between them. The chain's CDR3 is CASSLSGTAGSSDTQYF. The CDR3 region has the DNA TGTGCCAGCAGCTTATCCGGGACTGCAGGGTCCTCCGATACGCAGTATTTT.

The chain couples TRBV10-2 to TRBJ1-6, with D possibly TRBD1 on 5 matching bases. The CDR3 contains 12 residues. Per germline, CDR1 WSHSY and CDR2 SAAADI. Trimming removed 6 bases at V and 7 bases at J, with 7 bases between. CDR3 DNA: TGCGCCAGCAGGGACACCAATTCACCCCTCCACTTT. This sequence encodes CASRDTNSPLHF.